This TCR beta chain is drawn from a study of graft-versus-host responses after intestinal transplantation. Study in general: Transplants were multivisceral, liver-intestinal, or isolated intestinal. Recipients were all induced with anti-thymocyte globulin, then given tacrolimus and steroids for 3 to 4 years.

Study conclusions and caveats: Recipient marrow showed GvH clones, some seen first in ileum or blood. Researchers found peak circulating GvH clone levels linked to early post-transplant HvG declines.

Of note for this clone: Its antigen is not identified.

Method: immunoSEQ multiplex PCR; TCRdb's copy keeps in-frame clones and lacks some. The data show 9,000 to 13,000 clones, with 90% to 95% seen just once and approximately 3.6% held by the top ten. CDR3 size: 15 residues. Germline V gives CDR1 SNHLY, CDR2 FYNNEI. Between the trimmed V and J ends, which lost 1 base and 5 bases, there was a span of 15 bases. The clonotype was recovered from a human patient who received an intestinal transplant, so some T cells may come from the graft donor. This material consisted of PBMCs, taken 41 days after intestinal transplantation. The chain is built from TRBV2 and TRBJ2-7; D may be TRBD1 (6 bases). The CDR3 here is CASSEVAQGWDEQYF. The CDR3 region has the DNA TGTGCCAGCAGTGAAGTAGCCCAGGGGTGGGACGAGCAGTACTTC.